What follows are 4 T cell receptor beta chains derived from one specimen sequenced in a study of circulating tumor DNA in untreated peripheral T-cell lymphoma. Assay used: immunoSEQ multiplex PCR; TCRdb lists only in-frame clones, some missing. Of about 10,000 clones in the sample, about 75% were seen once. Input material: tumor tissue. All receptors come from a human donor with peripheral T-cell lymphoma.

This clone was recorded once. This chain uses TRBV7-6 with TRBJ2-3; either TRBD1 or TRBD2 may supply D (6 bases each). CDR1 is SGHVS, CDR2 FNYEAQ, per germline. V was pared by 1 base and J by 1 base, with 15 bases between. The CDR3 has 17 residues. The CDR3 coding sequence is TGTGCCAGCAGCTTAGGGGCCGGGGGCCCTGGCACAGATACGCAGTATTTT. Protein: CASSLGAGGPGTDTQYF. Complete variable domain (other parts from reference TRBV7-6 and TRBJ2-3): GAGVSQSPRYKVTKRGQDVALRCDPISGHVSLYWYRQALGQGPEFLTYFNYEAQQDKSGLPNDRFSAERPEGSISTLTIQRTEQRDSAMYRCASSLGAGGPGTDTQYFGPGTRLTVL.

Here the CDR3 DNA reads TGTGCCAGCAGACCGGCGGGGTATTATGGCTACACCTTC. Protein sequence: CASRPAGYYGYTF. The chain links TRBV7-1 to TRBJ1-2, with D hard to call. TRBV7-1 is noted as an ORF with a role that remains uncertain. The CDR3 is made up of 13 amino acids. Deletions cut 6 bases from V and 5 bases from J, with 13 bases between.

The rearrangement uses TRBV10-3 and TRBJ2-5; D is unresolved. CDR1 and CDR2 from the germline V gene are ENHRY and SYGVKD. The CDR3 is 14 residues long. Deletions cut 0 bases from V and 1 base from J, with 6 bases between. The CDR3 bases are TGTGCCATCAGTGAGTCGGGATTCCAAGAGACCCAGTACTTC. Translated, it gives CAISESGFQETQYF.

The J gene is TRBJ1-2, the V gene TRBV18, with D possibly being TRBD1 (5 bases). The CDR3 covers 13 residues. Trimming left V 6 bases short and J 3 bases short, with 11 bases between. Germline V gene data show CDR1 as KGHSH and CDR2 as LQKENI. The CDR3 DNA reads TGTGCCAGCTCCTCTGTGGGGGACTATGGCTACACCTTC. This encodes CASSSVGDYGYTF.